This T cell receptor (beta chain) is drawn from a study of cytomegalovirus exposure and HLA in healthy donors. The primer mix had 60 Vbeta and 13 Jbeta primers. Data came from immunoSEQ multiplex PCR; TCRdb stores just in-frame clones and leaves some out. The data contain around 99,000 clones, more than 70% of them seen just once; the ten biggest clones take up approximately 2%. This clone was observed a single time. Per the germline V gene, CDR1 is MNHEY and CDR2 is SMNVEV (reference sequence). CDR3 length equals 14 residues. The J segment lost 15 bases and the V segment lost 5 bases, leaving 15 bases of the junction unmatched.

The rearrangement joins TRBV27 to TRBJ2-1, with 8 bases lining up with TRBD2. The TCR originated in a man in his late teens or twenties in good health and CMV-seronegative. Sequencing used PBMCs. The CDR3 here is CASSPGLDEPPRFF. CDR3 coding DNA: TGTGCCAGCAGTCCGGGACTAGATGAACCTCCAAGGTTCTTC.